The 16 T cell receptor beta chains presented below share a single source sample, sequenced in a study of graft-versus-host responses after intestinal transplantation. No cognate antigen is known for these TCRs. Only in-frame clones appear in the TCRdb table, and some are missing; sequencing was by immunoSEQ multiplex PCR. The table records 50,000 or so clones, about nine tenths of them present only once. This material consisted of unstimulated CD4+ T cells sorted from spleen or lymph node cells, taken before transplant. The receptors shown here come from a human donor who was the organ donor for an intestinal transplant.

The chain combines TRBV7-2 with TRBJ1-2; possibly TRBD1 for D (5 bases). The germline gives CDR1 SGHTA, CDR2 FQGNSA. CDR3 size: 13 residues. The V end was cut by 8 bases, the J end by 0 bases, with 10 bases between. The CDR3 loop reads CASGQGPNYGYTF. As DNA, the CDR3 is TGTGCCAGCGGCCAGGGACCTAACTATGGCTACACCTTC.

J is TRBJ1-1 and V is TRBV5-1; the D gene is possibly TRBD1 (6 bases). The CDR3 totals 13 residues. CDR1 is SGHRS and CDR2 is YFSETQ in the germline V gene. Trimming left V 3 bases short and J 4 bases short, with 10 bases between. The CDR3 reads CASSYREGTEAFF. The CDR3 coding sequence is TGCGCCAGCAGCTACAGGGAGGGCACTGAAGCTTTCTTT.

This chain uses TRBV7-8 with TRBJ2-5, with TRBD2 matching 13 bases. The CDR3 is 16 residues long. The V and J ends lost 1 base and 11 bases, in that order; junction bases with no gene match: 10. CDR1 SGHVS and CDR2 FQNEAQ come from the germline V gene. This CDR3 is CASSLGPGLAGAEQYF. The CDR3 DNA sequence: TGTGCCAGCAGCTTAGGTCCAGGACTAGCGGGAGCTGAGCAGTACTTC.

This clone was counted only a few times. The J gene is TRBJ2-7, the V gene TRBV7-2; D not certain. The germline gives CDR1 SGHTA, CDR2 FQGNSA. There are 13 residues in the CDR3. The V end was cut by 0 bases, the J end by 0 bases, with 3 bases between. The CDR3 loop is CASSLAFSYEQYF. The CDR3 DNA is TGTGCCAGCAGCTTAGCATTCTCCTACGAGCAGTACTTC.

The chain joins TRBV6-4 to TRBJ2-5, with 9 bases matching TRBD2. Germline V lookup: CDR1 MRHNA, CDR2 SNTAGT. V lost 3 bases to trimming and J lost 5 bases; unmatched junction nucleotides: 13. The CDR3 length is 17 residues. CDR3 DNA sequence: TGTGCCAGCAGTGAGAGGTGGCGCGGGAGGGTGGTTGAGACCCAGTACTTC. Translated, it gives CASSERWRGRVVETQYF.

V usage is TRBV27 and J usage is TRBJ1-1, with a weak D call TRBD1 (5 bases). This CDR3 region has 15 residues. Germline V gene sequence: CDR1 MNHEY, CDR2 SMNVEV (reference sequence). Trimming shortened V by 5 bases and J by 7 bases, and 20 bases separated the two germline ends. The CDR3 sequence: CASSPHSGHVVEAFF. DNA for the CDR3: TGTGCCAGCAGTCCCCACTCCGGACATGTGGTTGAAGCTTTCTTT.

This rearrangement joins TRBV28 to TRBJ1-3, with 9 bases aligning to TRBD1. The germline CDR1 and CDR2 sequences are MDHEN and SYDVKM. V lost 3 bases, J lost 2 bases, and 5 bases stayed unmatched. This CDR3 region has 16 residues. The CDR3 protein is CASSFIQGAPGNTIYF. The CDR3 DNA reads TGTGCCAGCAGTTTCATACAGGGGGCGCCTGGAAACACCATATATTTT. Combining the CDR3 with reference TRBV28 and TRBJ1-3 gives the whole variable domain DVKVTQSSRYLVKRTGEKVFLECVQDMDHENMFWYRQDPGLGLRLIYFSYDVKMKEKGDIPEGYSVSREKKERFSLILESASTNQTSMYLCASSFIQGAPGNTIYFGEGSWLTVV.

This chain links TRBV6-5 with TRBJ2-5; tentatively, D is TRBD2 (6 bases). The CDR3 contains 15 residues. Trimming pared 2 bases from V and 1 base from J, leaving 11 bases between. The germline CDR1 and CDR2 sequences are MNHEY and SVGAGI. As DNA, the CDR3 is TGTGCCAGCAGTTACACCGGGACTGTCCAAGAGACCCAGTACTTC. Its protein product is CASSYTGTVQETQYF.

The chain is built from TRBV6-1 and TRBJ1-2; D might be TRBD1 (5 bases). The CDR3 consists of 14 residues. The germline V and J ends were trimmed by 4 bases and 4 bases, with 13 bases remaining between them. Germline CDR1 MNHNS, CDR2 SASEGT. In nucleotides, the CDR3 is TGTGCCAGCAGTGTGGGGGGAGGGAGCTATGGCTACACCTTC. Amino acids: CASSVGGGSYGYTF.

This clone is a singleton in its sample. The V and J genes are TRBV7-3 and TRBJ2-7, with D perhaps matching TRBD2 (6 bases). CDR1 and CDR2 from the germline V gene are SGHTA and FQGTGA. The V end was cut by 1 base, the J end by 5 bases, with 9 bases between. This CDR3 has 13 residues. The CDR3 loop is CASSLSRENEQYF. In DNA form, the CDR3 reads TGTGCCAGCAGCTTAAGTCGGGAGAACGAGCAGTACTTC.

The chain joins TRBV21-1 to TRBJ2-5; the table's D gene call, TRBD1, was not cross checked with the DNA. TRBV21-1 is a pseudogene. This CDR3 has 15 residues. CDR3: CASSTQTRGTETQYF. DNA of the CDR3: TGTGCCAGCAGCACCCAGACAAGGGGGACGGAGACCCAGTACTTC.

The chain joins TRBV27 to TRBJ2-2; D is unclear. This CDR3 has 15 amino acids. Germline-derived CDR1 and CDR2 are MNHEY and SMNVEV (reference sequence). V shed 1 base and J shed 0 bases, with 6 bases lying between them. CDR3 in DNA: TGTGCCAGCAGTTTATATCCCACGAACACCGGGGAGCTGTTTTTT. Translating it yields CASSLYPTNTGELFF.

The chain joins TRBV7-9 to TRBJ2-7, with TRBD1 matching 11 bases. The germline gives CDR1 SEHNR, CDR2 FQNEAQ (reference sequence). Trimming took 5 bases from V and 3 from J; bases not matched to a gene: 3. The CDR3 totals 14 residues. CDR3 region: CASSPGQGDYEQYF. The CDR3 nucleotides read TGTGCCAGCAGCCCGGGACAGGGGGACTACGAGCAGTACTTC.

The J gene is TRBJ1-6, the V gene TRBV7-8, with TRBD1 matching over 7 bases. Germline assignment: CDR1 SGHVS and CDR2 FQNEAQ. V lost 5 bases, J lost 3 bases, and 4 bases stayed unmatched. The CDR3 runs to 15 residues. The CDR3, as DNA: TGTGCCAGCAGCGACGGGACAGTCTATAATTCACCCCTCCACTTT. Its translation is CASSDGTVYNSPLHF.

The chain employs TRBV7-7 and TRBJ2-3, with 9 bases aligning to TRBD2. The CDR3 spans 17 residues. The germline CDR1 and CDR2 sequences are SSHAT and FNYEAQ (reference sequence). Trimming at V came to 5 bases and at J to 1 base, leaving 10 bases not matched to a gene. The CDR3 protein is CASSPWREGLGTDTQYF. CDR3 DNA sequence: TGTGCCAGCAGCCCCTGGCGGGAGGGCCTTGGCACAGATACGCAGTATTTT.

A word on this clone: This same CDR3 is encoded by further DNA sequences in the sample. The chain is built from TRBV7-2 and TRBJ1-5; TRBD1 aligns across 10 bases. The V segment lost 0 bases and the J segment 7 bases; nucleotides outside the gene matches: 6. CDR1 SGHTA and CDR2 FQGNSA come from the germline V gene. CDR3 size: 16 residues. CDR3 bases: TGTGCCAGCAGCTTAGCGACAGGGGGCGGGGGGCAGCCCCAGCATTTT. Translation gives CASSLATGGGGQPQHF. The complete variable domain, with remaining parts taken from reference TRBV7-2 and TRBJ1-5, reads GAGVSQSPSNKVTEKGKDVELRCDPISGHTALYWYRQSLGQGLEFLIYFQGNSAPDKSGLPSDRFSAERTGGSVSTLTIQRTQQEDSAVYLCASSLATGGGGQPQHFGDGTRLSIL.